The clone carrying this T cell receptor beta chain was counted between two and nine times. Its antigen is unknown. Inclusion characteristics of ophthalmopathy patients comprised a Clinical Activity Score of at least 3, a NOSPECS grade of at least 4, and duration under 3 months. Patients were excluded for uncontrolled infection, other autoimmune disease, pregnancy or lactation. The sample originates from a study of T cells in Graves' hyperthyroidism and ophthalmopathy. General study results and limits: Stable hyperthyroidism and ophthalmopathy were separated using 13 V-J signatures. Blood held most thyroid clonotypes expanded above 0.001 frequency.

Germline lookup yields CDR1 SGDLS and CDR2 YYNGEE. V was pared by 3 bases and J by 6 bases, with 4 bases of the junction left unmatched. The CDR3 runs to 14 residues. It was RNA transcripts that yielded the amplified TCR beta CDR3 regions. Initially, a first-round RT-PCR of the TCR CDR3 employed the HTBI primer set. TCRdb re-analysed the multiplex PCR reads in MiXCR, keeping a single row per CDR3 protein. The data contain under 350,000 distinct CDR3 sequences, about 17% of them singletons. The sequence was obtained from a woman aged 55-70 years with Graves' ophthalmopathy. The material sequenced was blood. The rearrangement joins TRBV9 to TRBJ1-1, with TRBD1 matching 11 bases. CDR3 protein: CASSEGTGGAEAFF. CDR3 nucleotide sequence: TGTGCCAGCAGCGAGGGGACAGGGGGAGCTGAAGCTTTCTTT. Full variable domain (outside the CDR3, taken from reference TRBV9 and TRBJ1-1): DSGVTQTPKHLITATGQRVTLRCSPRSGDLSVYWYQQSLDQGLQFLIQYYNGEERAKGNILERFSAQQFPDLHSELNLSSLELGDSALYFCASSEGTGGAEAFFGQGTRLTVV.